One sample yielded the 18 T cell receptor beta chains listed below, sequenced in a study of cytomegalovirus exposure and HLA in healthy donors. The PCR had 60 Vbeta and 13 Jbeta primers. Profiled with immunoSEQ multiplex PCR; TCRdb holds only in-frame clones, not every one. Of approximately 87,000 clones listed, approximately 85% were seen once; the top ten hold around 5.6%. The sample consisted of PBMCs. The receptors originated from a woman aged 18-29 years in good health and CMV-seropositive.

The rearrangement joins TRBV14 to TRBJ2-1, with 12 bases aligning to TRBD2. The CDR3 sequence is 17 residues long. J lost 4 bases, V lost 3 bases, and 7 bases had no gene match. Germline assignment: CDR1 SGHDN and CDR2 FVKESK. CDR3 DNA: TGTGCCAGCAGCCAGCTAGCGGGAGGGCCGGAGTACAATGAGCAGTTCTTC. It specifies CASSQLAGGPEYNEQFF.

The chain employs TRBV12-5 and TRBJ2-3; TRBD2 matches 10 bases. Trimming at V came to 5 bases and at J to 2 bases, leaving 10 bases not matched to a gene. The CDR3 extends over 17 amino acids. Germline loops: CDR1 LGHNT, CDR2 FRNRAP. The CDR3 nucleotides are TGTGCTAGTGGTGGGGGTCTAGCGGGGGTATTCACAGATACGCAGTATTTT. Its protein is CASGGGLAGVFTDTQYF.

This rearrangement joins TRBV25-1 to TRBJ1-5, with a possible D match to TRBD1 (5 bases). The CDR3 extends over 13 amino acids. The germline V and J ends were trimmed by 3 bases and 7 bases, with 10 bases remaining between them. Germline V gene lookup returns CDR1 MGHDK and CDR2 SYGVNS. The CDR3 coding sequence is TGTGCCAGCAGTGAGGCAGGGCAACAGCCCCAGCATTTT. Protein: CASSEAGQQPQHF.

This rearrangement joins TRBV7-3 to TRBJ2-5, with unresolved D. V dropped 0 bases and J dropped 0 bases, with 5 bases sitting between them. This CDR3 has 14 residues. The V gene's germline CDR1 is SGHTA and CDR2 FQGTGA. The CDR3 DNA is TGTGCCAGCAGCTTAACCGGGTACCAAGAGACCCAGTACTTC. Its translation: CASSLTGYQETQYF. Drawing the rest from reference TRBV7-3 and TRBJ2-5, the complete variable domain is GAGVSQTPSNKVTEKGKYVELRCDPISGHTALYWYRQSLGQGPEFLIYFQGTGAADDSGLPNDRFFAVRPEGSVSTLKIQRTERGDSAVYLCASSLTGYQETQYFGPGTRLLVL.

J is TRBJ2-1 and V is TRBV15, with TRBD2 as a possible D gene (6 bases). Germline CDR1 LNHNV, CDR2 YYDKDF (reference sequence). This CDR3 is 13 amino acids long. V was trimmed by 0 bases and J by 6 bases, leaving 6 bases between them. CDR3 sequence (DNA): TGTGCCACCAGCAGAGAGGGACTCAATGAGCAGTTCTTC. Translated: CATSREGLNEQFF.

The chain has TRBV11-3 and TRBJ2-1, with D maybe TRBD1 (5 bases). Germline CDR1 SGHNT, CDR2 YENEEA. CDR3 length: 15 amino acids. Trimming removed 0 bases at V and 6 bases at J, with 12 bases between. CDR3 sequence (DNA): TGTGCCAGCAGCTTAGAGTATGGGGCCAGCAATGAGCAGTTCTTC. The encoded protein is CASSLEYGASNEQFF.

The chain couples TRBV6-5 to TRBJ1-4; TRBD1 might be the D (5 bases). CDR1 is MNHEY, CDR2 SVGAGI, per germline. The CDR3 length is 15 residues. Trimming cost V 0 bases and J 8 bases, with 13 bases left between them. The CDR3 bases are TGTGCCAGCAGTTACTCGTCGGCAGGGCGGGAAAAACTGTTTTTT. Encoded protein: CASSYSSAGREKLFF.

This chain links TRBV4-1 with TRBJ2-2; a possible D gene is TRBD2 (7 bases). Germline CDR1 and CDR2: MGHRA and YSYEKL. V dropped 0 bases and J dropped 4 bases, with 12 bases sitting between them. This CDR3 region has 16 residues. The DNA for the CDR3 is TGCGCCAGCAGCCAAGATTGGAGGGGGGGCACCGGGGAGCTGTTTTTT. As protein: CASSQDWRGGTGELFF.

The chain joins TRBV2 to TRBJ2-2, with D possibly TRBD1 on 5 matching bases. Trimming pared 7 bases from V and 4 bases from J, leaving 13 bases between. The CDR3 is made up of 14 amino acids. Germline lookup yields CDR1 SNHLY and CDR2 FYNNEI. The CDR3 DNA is TGTGCCAGCAAATCCAGGGTGGGCACCGGGGAGCTGTTTTTT. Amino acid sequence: CASKSRVGTGELFF.

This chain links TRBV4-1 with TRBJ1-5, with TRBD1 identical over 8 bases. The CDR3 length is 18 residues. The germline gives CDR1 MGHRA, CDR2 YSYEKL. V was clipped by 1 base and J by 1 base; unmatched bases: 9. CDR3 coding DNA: TGCGCCAGCAGCCAAGGAAACGGACAGGGTCCGAGCAATCAGCCCCAGCATTTT. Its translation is CASSQGNGQGPSNQPQHF.

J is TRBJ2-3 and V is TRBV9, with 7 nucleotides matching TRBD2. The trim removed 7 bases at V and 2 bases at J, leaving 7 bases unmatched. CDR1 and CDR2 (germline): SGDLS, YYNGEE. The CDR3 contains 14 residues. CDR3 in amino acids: CASGFSGDTDTQYF. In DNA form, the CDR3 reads TGTGCCAGCGGTTTCAGCGGGGACACAGATACGCAGTATTTT.

CDR3 loop: CSVLNPRGDEQFF. As DNA, the CDR3 is TGCAGCGTTCTAAACCCACGAGGCGATGAGCAGTTCTTC. J is TRBJ2-1 and V is TRBV29-1; D is unclear. Trimming cost V 5 bases and J 8 bases, with 16 bases left between them. The CDR3 contains 13 residues. Germline CDR1 is SQVTM and CDR2 is ANQGSEA.

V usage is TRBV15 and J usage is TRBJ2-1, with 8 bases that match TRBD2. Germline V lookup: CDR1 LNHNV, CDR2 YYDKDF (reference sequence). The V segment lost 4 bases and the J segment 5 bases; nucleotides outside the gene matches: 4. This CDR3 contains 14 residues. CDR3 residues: CATSTKLADNEQFF. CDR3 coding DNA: TGTGCCACCAGCACTAAACTAGCGGACAATGAGCAGTTCTTC.

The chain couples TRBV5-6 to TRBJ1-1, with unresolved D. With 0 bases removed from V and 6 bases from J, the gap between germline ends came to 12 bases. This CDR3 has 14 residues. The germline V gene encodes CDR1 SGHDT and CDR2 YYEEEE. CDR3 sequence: CASSLVQELSEAFF. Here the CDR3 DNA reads TGTGCCAGCAGCTTGGTGCAGGAACTTTCTGAAGCTTTCTTT.

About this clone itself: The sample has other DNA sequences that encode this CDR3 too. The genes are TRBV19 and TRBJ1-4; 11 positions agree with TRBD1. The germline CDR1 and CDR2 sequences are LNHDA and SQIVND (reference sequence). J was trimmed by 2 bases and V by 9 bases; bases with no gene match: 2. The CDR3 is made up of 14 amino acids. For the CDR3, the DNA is TGTGCCAGCAGGGACAGGGGGACTAATGAAAAACTGTTTTTT. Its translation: CASRDRGTNEKLFF.

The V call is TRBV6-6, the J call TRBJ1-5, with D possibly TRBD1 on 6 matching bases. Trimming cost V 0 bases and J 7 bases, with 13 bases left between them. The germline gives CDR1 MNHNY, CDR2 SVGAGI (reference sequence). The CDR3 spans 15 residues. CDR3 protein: CASSYSSGVGQPQHF. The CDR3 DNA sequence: TGTGCCAGCAGTTACTCGTCAGGGGTCGGGCAGCCCCAGCATTTT.

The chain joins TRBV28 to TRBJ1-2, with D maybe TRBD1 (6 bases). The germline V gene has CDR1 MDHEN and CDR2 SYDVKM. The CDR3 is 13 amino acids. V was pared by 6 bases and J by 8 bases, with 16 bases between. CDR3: CASSPGQLWGYTF. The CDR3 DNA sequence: TGTGCCAGCAGCCCTGGACAGCTATGGGGCTACACCTTC.

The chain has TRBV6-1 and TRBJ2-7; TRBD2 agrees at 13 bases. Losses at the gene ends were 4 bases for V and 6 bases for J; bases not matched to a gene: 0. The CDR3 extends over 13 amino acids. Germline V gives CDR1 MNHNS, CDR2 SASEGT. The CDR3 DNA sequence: TGTGCCAGCAGTGGACTAGCGGGGGGCGAGCAGTACTTC. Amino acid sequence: CASSGLAGGEQYF.